This T cell receptor (beta chain) was obtained from a study of blood T cell repertoires in COVID-19. In the study overall: Researchers got acute and convalescent COVID-19 samples from the United States, Italy and Spain.

Per the original methods: From reference gene primer amplification, estimates of nucleated cell counts were derived. Clones were read by immunoSEQ multiplex PCR, and TCRdb kept only the in-frame ones, dropping some. Clone size and the V and J calls come from that table; the DNA yielded D and trimming. The sample consists of 100,000 to 150,000 clones, around 74% of them appearing once. The CDR3 runs to 14 residues. V was pared by 1 base and J by 3 bases, with 3 bases of the junction left unmatched. Germline CDR1 GTSNPN, CDR2 SVGIG (reference sequence). Sequencing was performed on peripheral blood. The V gene is TRBV30, the J gene TRBJ1-5; 7 positions match TRBD1. The clonotype was recovered from a man in his sixties with acute or convalescent COVID-19. In DNA, the CDR3 is TGTGCCTGGAGTGGACAGGGCCACAATCAGCCCCAGCATTTT. Its translation is CAWSGQGHNQPQHF.